This passage covers 22 T cell receptor beta chains from one sample sequenced in a study of blood T cell repertoires in COVID-19. Sequencing used immunoSEQ multiplex PCR; TCRdb keeps in-frame clones, though not all of them. There are roughly 170,000 clones in the sample; around 85% occur only once, and less than 25% lies in the top ten. The sample comprised peripheral blood. The receptors were sampled from a man between 65 and 85 years old with active or convalescent COVID-19.

The chain combines TRBV6-6 with TRBJ1-5, with TRBD1 matching 9 bases. CDR3 length equals 16 residues. Germline V gene lookup returns CDR1 MNHNY and CDR2 SVGAGI (reference sequence). The trim removed 5 bases at V and 7 bases at J, leaving 12 bases unmatched. CDR3 sequence reads: CASSPWTGEGEQPQHF. The CDR3 DNA sequence: TGTGCCAGCAGTCCGTGGACAGGGGAGGGTGAACAGCCCCAGCATTTT.

The rearrangement joins TRBV5-4 to TRBJ1-1; D is uncertain. Trimming pared 0 bases from V and 1 base from J, leaving 13 bases between. The CDR3 is 16 amino acids. In germline, CDR1 is SGHNT, CDR2 YYREEE (reference sequence). In nucleotides, the CDR3 is TGTGCCAGCAGCTTGGGTGGGCGTACCCCGAACACTGAAGCTTTCTTT. It specifies CASSLGGRTPNTEAFF.

This clone was seen only once. The chain couples TRBV7-2 to TRBJ1-1; no clear D gene. The CDR3 runs 14 residues. V gave up 6 bases and J gave up 2 bases, with 13 bases separating them. CDR1 and CDR2 (germline): SGHTA, FQGNSA. The CDR3 DNA reads as TGTGCCAGCAGTAGCCAGCAAATAAACACTGAAGCTTTCTTT. It specifies CASSSQQINTEAFF.

The V call is TRBV4-3, the J call TRBJ1-3; D is undetermined. V was pared by 4 bases and J by 3 bases, with 19 bases between. This CDR3 has 17 amino acids. Germline CDR1 and CDR2: LGHNA and YSLEER. The CDR3 region is CASSPRSGALYGNTIYF. CDR3 coding DNA: TGCGCCAGCAGCCCTAGGAGCGGCGCACTTTATGGAAACACCATATATTTT.

This clone has only a few counts. This chain joins TRBV6-2 or TRBV6-3 and TRBJ2-1; 9 bases are a match to TRBD1. CDR3 length: 16 amino acids. Germline lookup yields CDR1 MNHEY and CDR2 SVGEGT. The trim removed 3 bases at V and 1 base at J, leaving 4 bases unmatched. The CDR3: CASSYPGTGSYNEQFF. The CDR3 region has the DNA TGTGCCAGCAGTTATCCCGGGACAGGGTCCTACAATGAGCAGTTCTTC.

The chain joins TRBV7-9 to TRBJ2-7; tentative D call: TRBD1 (7 bases). The CDR3 totals 17 residues. V was shortened by 5 bases and J by 3 bases, with 23 bases between the two germline ends. Germline-derived CDR1 and CDR2 are SEHNR and FQNEAQ (reference sequence). The CDR3 loop is CASSPGGGGDRDYEQYF. The CDR3 region has the DNA TGTGCCAGCAGCCCCGGTGGAGGGGGTGACAGGGACTACGAGCAGTACTTC.

This rearrangement joins TRBV6-2 or TRBV6-3 to TRBJ2-7; D perhaps matches TRBD2 (5 bases). The CDR3 length is 13 residues. Germline lookup yields CDR1 MNHEY and CDR2 SVGEGT. Trimming shortened V by 2 bases and J by 3 bases, and 8 bases separated the two germline ends. CDR3 sequence (DNA): TGTGCCAGCAGTTACAGCGGATACTACGAGCAGTACTTC. It codes for CASSYSGYYEQYF.

The chain is built from TRBV28 and TRBJ2-7; a weak D match, TRBD1 (6 bases). CDR3 size: 14 residues. Trimming removed 5 bases at V and 2 bases at J, with 13 bases between. CDR1 is MDHEN and CDR2 is SYDVKM in the germline V gene. For the CDR3, the DNA is TGTGCCAGCAGTATACAGGGACCCCCCTACGAGCAGTACTTC. Translation gives CASSIQGPPYEQYF.

This clone was seen more than once but under ten times. This chain joins TRBV19 and TRBJ2-1; 8 nucleotides align to TRBD1. CDR3 length equals 16 residues. The junction had 10 bases not matched to a gene; V was cut back by 2 bases and J by 7 bases. Per the germline V gene, CDR1 is LNHDA and CDR2 is SQIVND (reference sequence). The DNA for the CDR3 is TGTGCCAGTAGTATACGGGGCAGGGGGCTAAAGAATGAGCAGTTCTTC. Translating it yields CASSIRGRGLKNEQFF.

V gene TRBV15 combines with J gene TRBJ2-2; 9 nucleotides agree with TRBD2. CDR1 LNHNV and CDR2 YYDKDF come from the germline V gene (reference sequence). This CDR3 has 16 amino acids. After removal of 3 bases from V and 2 bases from J, the junction contained 4 bases not matched to a gene. CDR3 DNA: TGTGCCACCAGCAGGTGGACTAGCGATAACACCGGGGAGCTGTTTTTT. It specifies CATSRWTSDNTGELFF.

This clone has only one observation. This chain links TRBV7-2 with TRBJ2-4, with a possible D match to TRBD2 (5 bases). The CDR3 has 15 residues. Germline CDR1 SGHTA, CDR2 FQGNSA. Trimming cost V 1 base and J 7 bases, with 14 bases left between them. The CDR3 coding sequence is TGTGCCAGCAGCTTAGACCTACGGACTGCGAACATTCAGTACTTC. It translates to CASSLDLRTANIQYF.

This clone was observed a few times. The rearrangement uses TRBV4-1 and TRBJ2-1, with a weak D call TRBD2 (6 bases). Germline CDR1 MGHRA, CDR2 YSYEKL. The CDR3 has 16 amino acids. Trimming stripped 4 bases from V and 8 bases from J, with 21 bases between. In nucleotides, the CDR3 is TGCGCCAGCAGCCCACCATATGGGACCCCGGGGGATGAGCAGTTCTTC. It codes for CASSPPYGTPGDEQFF.

This chain uses TRBV14 with TRBJ2-1; TRBD1 matches 7 bases. J lost 8 bases, V lost 2 bases, and 6 bases had no gene match. The CDR3 totals 14 residues. Germline-derived CDR1 and CDR2 are SGHDN and FVKESK. The CDR3: CASSQPQGIHEQFF. The DNA of the CDR3 is TGTGCCAGCAGCCAACCACAGGGGATCCATGAGCAGTTCTTC.

The V gene is TRBV19, the J gene TRBJ1-3, with D uncertain. The CDR3 is 15 residues long. The germline V gene encodes CDR1 LNHDA and CDR2 SQIVND (reference sequence). Trimming stripped 3 bases from V and 1 base from J, with 10 bases between. The CDR3: CASSISGSSGNTIYF. For the CDR3, the DNA is TGTGCCAGTAGTATTTCGGGAAGTTCTGGAAACACCATATATTTT. The entire variable domain, with the rest obtained from reference TRBV19 and TRBJ1-3, is as follows: DGGITQSPKYLFRKEGQNVTLSCEQNLNHDAMYWYRQDPGQGLRLIYYSQIVNDFQKGDIAEGYSVSREKKESFPLTVTSAQKNPTAFYLCASSISGSSGNTIYFGEGSWLTVV.

This clone was detected a few times. J is TRBJ2-1 and V is TRBV9, with D possibly TRBD2 on 5 matching bases. The CDR3 is 16 residues long. Germline V gives CDR1 SGDLS, CDR2 YYNGEE. V was shortened by 2 bases and J by 0 bases, with 12 bases between the two germline ends. The CDR3: CASSVREGSSYNEQFF. Written as DNA, the CDR3 is TGTGCCAGCAGCGTGAGGGAAGGGAGCTCCTACAATGAGCAGTTCTTC.

The rearrangement joins TRBV7-2 to TRBJ2-3; 10 nucleotides agree with TRBD2. Unmatched junction bases numbered 5, after V lost 2 bases and J lost 0 bases. Per the germline V gene, CDR1 is SGHTA and CDR2 is FQGNSA. CDR3 length: 17 amino acids. The CDR3 DNA follows: TGTGCCAGCAGCTTAAGTAGCGGGGGGATAAGCACAGATACGCAGTATTTT. It is translated as CASSLSSGGISTDTQYF. The full variable domain, its missing parts supplied by reference TRBV7-2 and TRBJ2-3, is GAGVSQSPSNKVTEKGKDVELRCDPISGHTALYWYRQSLGQGLEFLIYFQGNSAPDKSGLPSDRFSAERTGGSVSTLTIQRTQQEDSAVYLCASSLSSGGISTDTQYFGPGTRLTVL.

Here the CDR3 DNA reads TGTGCCAGCAGCTTGGGGGGGCAAGCTGGAAACACCATATATTTT. Its protein product is CASSLGGQAGNTIYF. This sequence joins TRBV5-4 and TRBJ1-3, with TRBD1 as a possible D gene (6 bases). The CDR3 has 15 residues. Germline CDR1 is SGHNT and CDR2 is YYREEE (reference sequence). V lost 0 bases to trimming and J lost 2 bases, with 9 bases between them.

Written as DNA, the CDR3 is TGTGCCAGCAGCCCCATTCTTGAGCGGGGAACCTACGAGCAGTACTTC. Protein sequence: CASSPILERGTYEQYF. The rearrangement uses TRBV7-9 and TRBJ2-7, with TRBD2 matching 7 bases. Per the germline V gene, CDR1 is SEHNR and CDR2 is FQNEAQ (reference sequence). This CDR3 is built from 16 residues. Germline trimming cut 5 bases from V and 2 bases from J; bases unmatched to any gene: 12. The full variable domain, with the rest looked up from reference TRBV7-9 and TRBJ2-7, is DTGVSQNPRHKITKRGQNVTFRCDPISEHNRLYWYRQTLGQGPEFLTYFQNEAQLEKSRLLSDRFSAERPKGSFSTLEIQRTEQGDSAMYLCASSPILERGTYEQYFGPGTRLTVT.

The chain uses TRBV5-1 and TRBJ1-4; 8 nucleotides agree with TRBD1. V gave up 4 bases and J gave up 2 bases; unmatched junction bases: 4. CDR1 is SGHRS, CDR2 YFSETQ, per germline. The length of the CDR3 is 15 residues. The CDR3 is CASSGRTGTNEKLFF. DNA for the CDR3: TGCGCCAGCAGCGGACGGACAGGGACTAATGAAAAACTGTTTTTT.

The V gene is TRBV4-3, the J gene TRBJ1-2, with 8 positions matching TRBD1. This CDR3 has 14 amino acids. Per the germline V gene, CDR1 is LGHNA and CDR2 is YSLEER. J gave up 7 bases and V 4 bases, and 8 bases lay outside the gene matches. CDR3 region: CASSRRTGKFGYTF. The CDR3, as DNA: TGCGCCAGCAGCCGACGGACAGGGAAGTTTGGCTACACCTTC.

This chain uses TRBV15 with TRBJ2-5, with 11 positions matching TRBD1. Germline V gene sequence: CDR1 LNHNV, CDR2 YYDKDF (reference sequence). J gave up 4 bases and V 1 base, and 11 bases lay outside the gene matches. The CDR3 sequence is 18 residues long. DNA for the CDR3: TGTGCCACCAGCAGAGTCAGGACAGGGGGCCTGGGGGGAGAGACCCAGTACTTC. It encodes CATSRVRTGGLGGETQYF.

The V and J genes are TRBV14 and TRBJ2-3; D not resolved. The CDR3 sequence is 12 residues long. Trimming cost V 4 bases and J 9 bases, with 11 bases left between them. Germline values: CDR1 SGHDN, CDR2 FVKESK. The CDR3: CASSRVSYTQYF. The CDR3 DNA reads TGTGCCAGCAGCCGCGTGTCATACACGCAGTATTTT.